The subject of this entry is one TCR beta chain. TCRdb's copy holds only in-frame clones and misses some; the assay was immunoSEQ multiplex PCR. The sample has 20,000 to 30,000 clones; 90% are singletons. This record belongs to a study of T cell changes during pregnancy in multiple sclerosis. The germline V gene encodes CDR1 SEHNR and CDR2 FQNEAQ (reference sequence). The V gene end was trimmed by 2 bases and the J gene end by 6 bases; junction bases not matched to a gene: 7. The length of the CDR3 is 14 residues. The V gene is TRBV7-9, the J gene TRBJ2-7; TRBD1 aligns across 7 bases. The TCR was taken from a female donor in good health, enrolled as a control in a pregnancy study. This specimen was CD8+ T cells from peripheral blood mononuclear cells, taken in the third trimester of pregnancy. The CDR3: CASSLTGARGEQYF. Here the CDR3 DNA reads TGTGCCAGCAGCTTAACAGGGGCTCGTGGCGAGCAGTACTTC.